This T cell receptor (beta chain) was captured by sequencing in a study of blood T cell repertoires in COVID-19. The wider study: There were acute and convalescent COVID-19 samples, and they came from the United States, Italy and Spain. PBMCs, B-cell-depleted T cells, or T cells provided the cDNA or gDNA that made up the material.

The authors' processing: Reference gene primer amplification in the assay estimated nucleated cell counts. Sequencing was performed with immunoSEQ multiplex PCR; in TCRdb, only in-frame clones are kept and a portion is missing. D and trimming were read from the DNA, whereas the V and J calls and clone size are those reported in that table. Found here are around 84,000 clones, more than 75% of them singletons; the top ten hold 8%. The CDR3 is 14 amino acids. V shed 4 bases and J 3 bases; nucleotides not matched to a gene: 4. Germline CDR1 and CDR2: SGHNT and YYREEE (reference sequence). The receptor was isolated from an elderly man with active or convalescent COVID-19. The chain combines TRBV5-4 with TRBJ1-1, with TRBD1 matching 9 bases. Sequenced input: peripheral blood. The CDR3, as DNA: TGTGCCAGCAGCAGGGGACAGGGTGACACTGAAGCTTTCTTT. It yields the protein CASSRGQGDTEAFF.